This T cell receptor (beta chain) came from a study of tumour-infiltrating T cells in Burkitt lymphoma. Study information: Patients covered every epidemiological subtype of Burkitt lymphoma. Repertoire clonality predicted overall and progression-free survival.

Overall study findings and caveats: Several public clonotypes recurred in numerous Burkitt lymphoma patients.

Turning to this clone: Its antigen is as yet unknown.

The repertoire was sequenced with immunoSEQ multiplex PCR; TCRdb's copy has only in-frame clones and lacks some. The sample has some 1,300 clones, approximately 84% seen once. This receptor was obtained from a human donor with Burkitt lymphoma. Sample: tumor tissue.

CDR3 DNA sequence: TGTGCCAGCAGTCCAGGGAGCACTGAAGCTTTCTTT. The encoded protein is CASSPGSTEAFF. The chain employs TRBV6-5 and TRBJ1-1; D perhaps matches TRBD1 (5 bases). V was pared by 5 bases and J by 4 bases, with 8 bases between. CDR1 and CDR2 (germline): MNHEY, SVGAGI. The CDR3 extends over 12 amino acids.